Below, 10 T cell receptor beta chains from the same sample are listed, as sequenced in a study of T cell changes during pregnancy in multiple sclerosis. Using immunoSEQ multiplex PCR, the repertoire was profiled, and TCRdb retains in-frame clones only, with some absent. The sample comprises tens of thousands of clones, 85% to 95% of which are singletons, and 0.7% to 1% rests with the top ten. The specimen comprised CD4+ T cells from peripheral blood mononuclear cells, sampled in the second trimester of pregnancy. The receptors derive from a female donor in good health, enrolled as a control in a pregnancy study.

The chain links TRBV28 to TRBJ1-5, with 7 bases lining up with TRBD1. V lost 6 bases and J lost 2; bases outside the gene matches: 13. The germline V gene encodes CDR1 MDHEN and CDR2 SYDVKM. The CDR3 contains 17 residues. CDR3 region: CASSLDRLGLGNQPQHF. The DNA of the CDR3 is TGTGCCAGCAGCCTGGACAGGCTGGGGTTAGGCAATCAGCCCCAGCATTTT.

This sequence joins TRBV19 and TRBJ2-7, with 7 bases lining up with TRBD1. CDR1 LNHDA and CDR2 SQIVND come from the germline V gene (reference sequence). The CDR3 is made up of 14 amino acids. The trim removed 6 bases at V and 2 bases at J, leaving 7 bases unmatched. In nucleotides, the CDR3 is TGTGCCAGTAGAAGATCCGGGACAGCCTACGAGCAGTACTTC. Translation: CASRRSGTAYEQYF.

The chain is built from TRBV4-1 and TRBJ2-7; D possibly corresponds to TRBD2 (7 bases). The CDR3 sequence is 17 residues long. The germline CDR1 and CDR2 sequences are MGHRA and YSYEKL. V lost 1 base and J lost 7, with 23 bases in between. Here the CDR3 reads CASSQVALRGPSREQYF. For the CDR3, the DNA is TGCGCCAGCAGCCAAGTTGCCCTGCGGGGGCCCTCTCGGGAGCAGTACTTC.

The V and J genes are TRBV28 and TRBJ2-6; 7 bases are shared with TRBD1. The CDR3 extends over 15 amino acids. CDR1 is MDHEN, CDR2 SYDVKM, per germline. Losses at the gene ends were 7 bases for V and 2 bases for J; bases not matched to a gene: 5. This chain's CDR3 is CASKVTGAGANVLTF. CDR3 DNA sequence: TGTGCCAGCAAAGTCACAGGGGCTGGGGCCAACGTCCTGACTTTC. The complete variable domain, with remaining parts taken from reference TRBV28 and TRBJ2-6, reads DVKVTQSSRYLVKRTGEKVFLECVQDMDHENMFWYRQDPGLGLRLIYFSYDVKMKEKGDIPEGYSVSREKKERFSLILESASTNQTSMYLCASKVTGAGANVLTFGAGSRLTVL.

The chain joins TRBV6-5 to TRBJ1-2, with D uncertain. CDR3 length equals 13 residues. V lost 2 bases and J 6 bases, leaving 10 bases between the germline ends. In germline, CDR1 is MNHEY, CDR2 SVGAGI. CDR3 protein: CASSYEREDGYTF. CDR3 in DNA: TGTGCCAGCAGTTACGAGAGGGAGGATGGCTACACCTTC.

The V call is TRBV28, the J call TRBJ1-4; D ambiguous. Germline values: CDR1 MDHEN, CDR2 SYDVKM. Trimming shortened V by 5 bases and J by 7 bases, and 14 bases separated the two germline ends. There are 14 residues in the CDR3. The CDR3 region is CASSLADGGEKLFF. DNA for the CDR3: TGTGCCAGCAGTCTAGCGGACGGAGGTGAAAAACTGTTTTTT.

This clone was counted between two and nine times. This chain joins TRBV6-4 and TRBJ2-1; 14 bases fit TRBD2. The CDR3 consists of 15 residues. Trimming took 5 bases from V and 8 from J; bases not matched to a gene: 5. Germline V gives CDR1 MRHNA, CDR2 SNTAGT. CDR3 DNA: TGTGCCAGCAGTCCGACTAGCGGGGGGGCCGATGAGCAGTTCTTC. Translation gives CASSPTSGGADEQFF.

The chain employs TRBV18 and TRBJ1-5; 9 bases line up with TRBD1. The CDR3 runs to 17 residues. The germline gives CDR1 KGHSH, CDR2 LQKENI. After removal of 3 bases from V and 9 bases from J, the junction contained 15 bases not matched to a gene. CDR3 nucleotide sequence: TGTGCCAGCTCACCCCTTAGATTACAGGGGGCCGCGGGGCCCCAGCATTTT. It encodes CASSPLRLQGAAGPQHF. The full variable domain, its missing parts supplied by reference TRBV18 and TRBJ1-5, is NAGVMQNPRHLVRRRGQEARLRCSPMKGHSHVYWYRQLPEEGLKFMVYLQKENIIDESGMPKERFSAEFPKEGPSILRIQQVVRGDSAAYFCASSPLRLQGAAGPQHFGDGTRLSIL.

The CDR3 DNA is TGTGCCAGCAGCGCGCGGGACAGTCGGGTCTATGGCTACACCTTC. This sequence encodes CASSARDSRVYGYTF. The rearrangement uses TRBV7-9 and TRBJ1-2; 7 bases line up with TRBD1. The J segment lost 4 bases and the V segment lost 5 bases, leaving 10 bases of the junction unmatched. The CDR3 loop spans 15 amino acids. The germline V gene encodes CDR1 SEHNR and CDR2 FQNEAQ (reference sequence).

The J gene is TRBJ2-1, the V gene TRBV9; 12 bases are a match to TRBD2. V shed 4 bases, J shed 3 bases, and the junction held 5 bases outside the gene matches. The CDR3 length is 16 residues. CDR1 and CDR2 from the germline V gene are SGDLS and YYNGEE. CDR3 DNA: TGTGCCAGCAGCCCTCTAGCGGGAGGGAACTACAATGAGCAGTTCTTC. This codes for CASSPLAGGNYNEQFF.